Below, 2 T cell receptor beta chains from the same sample are listed, as sequenced in a study of cytomegalovirus exposure and HLA in healthy donors. PCR used 60 Vbeta primers and 13 Jbeta primers. TCRdb's table, derived via immunoSEQ multiplex PCR, lists solely in-frame clones and lacks some. There are about 130,000 clones in the sample; 80% occur only once, and around 3.6% lies in the top ten. What was sequenced was PBMCs. Receptors originate from a woman between 40 and 50 years old in good health and CMV-seronegative.

This clone was observed a few times. The chain uses TRBV7-3 and TRBJ2-1; TRBD2 agrees at 11 bases. The CDR3 extends over 15 amino acids. Per the germline V gene, CDR1 is SGHTA and CDR2 is FQGTGA. Germline trimming cut 4 bases from V and 10 bases from J; bases unmatched to any gene: 9. The CDR3, as DNA: TGTGCCAGCAGCTCCCTAGCGGGAGGTCGGGGGGAGCAGTTCTTC. It is translated as CASSSLAGGRGEQFF.

This clone has a single count. This rearrangement joins TRBV11-2 to TRBJ1-1; D is possibly TRBD1 (6 bases). Germline V gene data show CDR1 as SGHAT and CDR2 as FQNNGV. Trimming cost V 5 bases and J 0 bases, with 10 bases left between them. This CDR3 comprises 14 residues. The CDR3: CASSLGGLNTEAFF. Written as DNA, the CDR3 is TGTGCCAGCAGCCTCGGGGGGCTGAACACTGAAGCTTTCTTT. Filled out from reference TRBV11-2 and TRBJ1-1, the complete variable domain reads EAGVAQSPRYKIIEKRQSVAFWCNPISGHATLYWYQQILGQGPKLLIQFQNNGVVDDSQLPKDRFSAERLKGVDSTLKIQPAKLEDSAVYLCASSLGGLNTEAFFGQGTRLTVV.